This T cell receptor beta chain stems from a study of blood T cell repertoires in COVID-19. Study-level background: PBMCs, B-cell-depleted T cells, or T cells were the source of the cDNA or gDNA that made up the material.

Study processing details: Amplification with reference gene primers provided the estimates of nucleated cell counts. The table came from immunoSEQ multiplex PCR; TCRdb's copy has only in-frame clones and leaves some out. V and J calls and clone size are as listed in that table; D and trimming were resolved from the DNA. The profile shows approximately 250,000 clones, about 87% of them singletons. Those enrolled, adults aged 18 to 89 years, came from fewer than 25 US areas. Participants were placed into cohorts based on the clinical history they reported. Germline trimming cut 2 bases from V and 7 bases from J; bases unmatched to any gene: 7. The CDR3 contains 17 residues. Germline CDR1 and CDR2: SGHTA and FQGNSA.

The sequenced sample was PBMCs or T cells enriched from blood (not recorded which). The gene calls are TRBV7-2 and TRBJ2-1; the match to TRBD2 covers 14 bases. This clonotype was obtained from a woman in her thirties with acute COVID-19. The DNA for the CDR3 is TGTGCCAGCAGCTTACTTGGGACTAGCGGGAGTATGAATGAGCAGTTCTTC. It yields the protein CASSLLGTSGSMNEQFF.